This T cell receptor (beta chain) originates from a study of shared clonotypes between healthy human individuals (dated by TCRdb to 2018 to 2020). About the full investigation: Three men and a couple of women, aged 18 to 49 years, made up the cohort. Per donor, three plates each were used for CD4 naive and CD4 memory, two for CD8 naive, and one for CD8 memory. The study deeply sequenced blood TCR repertoires of about 5 healthy adults to estimate repertoire size and the extent of clonotype sharing between individuals. To increase sequencing depth and limit assay-specific biases, TCR repertoire library preparation and sequencing were carried out by different laboratories using diverse techniques. Each donor's leukapheresis produced roughly between roughly 0.85 and 10 billion PBMCs. Broad study findings and their caveats: The genetic and exposure-history diversity represented was limited by the small number of donors. Clonotypes shared by all four sorted-subset donors showed higher generation probabilities than non-shared clonotypes. When a handful of donors were compared, the shared fraction of clonotypes was about 5% for naive CD4, approximately 3.5% for naive CD8, more than 2% for memory CD4, and 0.35% to 0.4% for memory CD8. Estimated clonotype richness was generally larger for naive than for memory subsets. Based on pairwise subsampling, the degree of clonotype sharing among donors was expected to be affected by sequencing depth. Sampling was limited to blood, and TCR repertoires in tissue likely differ from TCR repertoires in blood. Incomplete sequencing was indicated by rarefaction of sorted-subset datasets, despite the large sequencing depth.

The junction shows trimming of 6 bases on V and 7 bases on J, and the gene matches do not reach 11 bases of it. The cysteine opens and the phenylalanine closes a CDR3 of 17 amino acids. The sequence is cut down to CDR3 DNA, 51 bases in frame from base 1. The germline V gene encodes CDR1 SEHNR and CDR2 FQNEAQ (reference sequence). TCR CDR3 regions were amplified from genomic DNA by multiplex PCR using the deep immunoSEQ assay. Genomic DNA extracted from each cell subset was distributed evenly over all wells of several immunoSEQ 96-well plates, and each plate served as one replicate. For sorted subsets, each replicate PCR was loaded with around 200 ng genomic DNA, equivalent to 25,000 to 35,000 T cell genomes. Purified libraries were quantified with a Qubit 3.0 fluorometer, sized on a Bioanalyzer 2100, and re-quantified with the KAPA Library Quantification kit. Every immunoSEQ 96-well plate was sequenced on a separate single-read 150-cycle Illumina NextSeq 550 flow cell. The study's own analysis went as follows. Because only junctional sequences without quality scores were contained in the immunoSEQ output, filtering matching that applied to full-length reads could not be performed. To assign V/J genes and CDR3, sequences were annotated using PyIR, a Python wrapper for IgBLAST v1.9, with IMGT germline references. Reads were filtered out if the reads had weak V/J assignments (E-value above 1e-6), no CDR3, stop codons, out-of-frame junctions, or ambiguous translated residues. A V3J clonotype was defined by an identical inferred V gene, J gene, and CDR3 amino acid sequence. Percentage overlap between repertoires was computed as shared unique clonotypes divided by the size of the smaller repertoire. Richness of each repertoire was evaluated using RTK rarefaction, the Chao1 estimator, and Recon v2.1 estimates of unobserved clonotypes. Generation probabilities for all TCRbeta clonotypes obtained by the gDNA method from several donors were computed using OLGA. The immuneACCESS repertoire file appears here via TCRdb, limited to in-frame rearrangements. These files lack a portion of the clones; in checked studies, under half of the deficit traces to unresolved V genes, and the cause of the others is not known. V, J and clone size are taken as reported in that table, and D and trimming were inferred from the DNA itself. A total of nearly 2 million clones appear in this sample, just under 95% of them only once. 0.9% to 1.5% of the sample is taken by the ten largest.

CD8 naive samples were obtained by positive selection for CCR7 among CD45RO-negative cells, yielding a CD45RA+CCR7+ population from which TemRA cells were excluded. The donors were healthy, HIV-negative adults who had no recently reported acute infections or vaccinations. Only Caucasian adults living in Nashville, Tennessee, USA were represented among the donors. Blood was collected by leukapheresis, and PBMCs were isolated by Ficoll-Histopaque density gradient centrifugation and then cryopreserved in liquid nitrogen vapor phase. Purity and quantity of every magnetically sorted T cell population were checked by analytical flow cytometry. From each sorted fraction, genomic DNA was isolated and quantified by UV absorbance on a Nanodrop 2000c. Worth noting for this clone: Its antigen specificity is not known. No base quality values were provided; no much bigger clone lies one nucleotide off.

This sequence was found in a man aged 18 to 30 in good health. Sequenced material: naive CD8+ T cells sorted from blood. This specimen's cell subset or site label, interpreted: CD45RA+CCR7+. The chain was built from TRBV7-9 and TRBJ2-1, with 14 central nucleotides matching TRBD2. The nucleotide sequence is TGTGCCAGCAGTCAACGCTCGACTAGCGGGAGGGTGAATGAGCAGTTCTTC. Translated, it gives CASSQRSTSGRVNEQFF.